Listed here are 24 T cell receptor beta chains from one sample, sequenced in a study of cytomegalovirus exposure and HLA in healthy donors. The PCR ran on 60 Vbeta and 13 Jbeta primers. Libraries were prepared by immunoSEQ multiplex PCR; TCRdb keeps only in-frame clonotypes and omits some of them. The sample consists of about 150,000 clones, about three quarters of them appearing once. Sequencing was performed on PBMCs. The receptor source for this set is a middle-aged woman in good health and CMV-seronegative.

V gene TRBV10-2 combines with J gene TRBJ2-7; D is undetermined. The CDR3 has 11 amino acids. The germline V gene encodes CDR1 WSHSY and CDR2 SAAADI. Trimming removed 7 bases at V and 2 bases at J, with 6 bases between. The CDR3 nucleotides read TGCGCCAGCACCGGAGCCTACGAGCAGTACTTC. Protein: CASTGAYEQYF.

This clone occurred once. This sequence joins TRBV5-1 and TRBJ1-2; no clear D. This CDR3 is 13 amino acids long. Trimming cost V 2 bases and J 4 bases, with 9 bases left between them. CDR1 is SGHRS, CDR2 YFSETQ, per germline. The CDR3 coding sequence is TGCGCCAGCAGCTTTGACAACTCCTATGGCTACACCTTC. Its protein product is CASSFDNSYGYTF.

In DNA form, the CDR3 reads TGTGCCAGCAGCTTAGAGGAGGGGCCGAATGAAAAACTGTTTTTT. Translated: CASSLEEGPNEKLFF. This chain connects TRBV7-8 to TRBJ1-4, with D maybe TRBD1 (5 bases). Trimming shortened V by 1 base and J by 5 bases, and 11 bases separated the two germline ends. The germline V gene encodes CDR1 SGHVS and CDR2 FQNEAQ. This CDR3 has 15 amino acids.

This clone was picked up one time. This chain links TRBV27 with TRBJ2-5, with D perhaps matching TRBD1 (6 bases). The CDR3 spans 13 residues. V gave up 6 bases and J gave up 7 bases, with 15 bases separating them. From germline, CDR1 is MNHEY and CDR2 SMNVEV (reference sequence). The CDR3 spells CASRPGQTATQYF. The CDR3 DNA follows: TGTGCCAGCAGACCAGGACAGACGGCGACCCAGTACTTC.

The chain joins TRBV18 to TRBJ1-1; perhaps TRBD1 as D (6 bases). CDR3 length: 13 amino acids. The V end was cut by 6 bases, the J end by 5 bases, with 13 bases between. CDR1 and CDR2 from the germline V gene are KGHSH and LQKENI. DNA of the CDR3: TGTGCCAGCTCCTCGGGGGGGCAGACTGAAGCTTTCTTT. Translating gives CASSSGGQTEAFF.

This clone was counted only a few times. This rearrangement joins TRBV7-9 to TRBJ1-1; 7 nucleotides match TRBD1. Germline-derived CDR1 and CDR2 are SEHNR and FQNEAQ (reference sequence). This CDR3 region has 15 residues. V lost 2 bases, J lost 9 bases, and 12 bases stayed unmatched. CDR3 bases: TGTGCCAGCAGCTTAAAAGGGGGCGCCGACGGTAAAGCTTTCTTT. It codes for CASSLKGGADGKAFF.

The V call is TRBV5-1, the J call TRBJ1-1; 7 nucleotides align to TRBD1. Germline loops: CDR1 SGHRS, CDR2 YFSETQ. This CDR3 is built from 16 residues. Losses at the gene ends were 4 bases for V and 0 bases for J; bases not matched to a gene: 9. The CDR3: CASSGGPGGMNTEAFF. CDR3 DNA sequence: TGCGCCAGCAGCGGAGGGCCAGGGGGGATGAACACTGAAGCTTTCTTT.

This chain's CDR3 is CASSEGVGDIYGYTF. The CDR3 DNA is TGTGCCAGCAGTGAAGGTGTGGGGGACATCTATGGCTACACCTTC. V usage is TRBV6-1 and J usage is TRBJ1-2; D may be TRBD1 (6 bases). Per germline, CDR1 MNHNS and CDR2 SASEGT. The length of the CDR3 is 15 residues. Trimming pared 1 base from V and 4 bases from J, leaving 13 bases between.

V usage is TRBV10-1 and J usage is TRBJ1-1; no clear D. V gave up 7 bases and J gave up 3 bases, with 12 bases separating them. The germline CDR1 and CDR2 sequences are WNHNN and SYGVQD (reference sequence). This CDR3 spans 13 amino acids. The CDR3 nucleotides read TGCGCCAGCAAGGGCGGGGAGGACACTGAAGCTTTCTTT. The encoded protein is CASKGGEDTEAFF.

The V gene is TRBV7-2, the J gene TRBJ2-7, with D uncertain. Trimming stripped 1 base from V and 7 bases from J, with 17 bases between. This CDR3 has 15 amino acids. CDR1 SGHTA and CDR2 FQGNSA come from the germline V gene. The CDR3 protein is CASSLDERNLGEQYF. In DNA, the CDR3 is TGTGCCAGCAGCTTAGATGAAAGAAACCTCGGGGAGCAGTACTTC.

The CDR3 nucleotides are TGTGCCAGCAGCTTATACAACGGGGAGCTGTTTTTT. As protein: CASSLYNGELFF. The V gene is TRBV11-2, the J gene TRBJ2-2; D gene unclear. Germline loops: CDR1 SGHAT, CDR2 FQNNGV. V lost 2 bases to trimming and J lost 7 bases, with 5 bases between them. There are 12 residues in the CDR3.

V is TRBV6-1 and J is TRBJ1-1, with D tentatively TRBD1 (5 bases). The V end was cut by 10 bases, the J end by 5 bases, with 20 bases between. Per germline, CDR1 MNHNS and CDR2 SASEGT. This CDR3 contains 14 residues. The DNA of the CDR3 is TGTGCCACCACTGAAAGGTACAGGTTAACTGAAGCTTTCTTT. Its translation: CATTERYRLTEAFF.

This clone was observed a single time. The chain couples TRBV28 to TRBJ1-1; TRBD1 aligns across 8 bases. V trimming: 4 bases; J trimming: 7 bases; junction bases outside the gene matches: 5. This CDR3 is 13 amino acids long. Germline V gene sequence: CDR1 MDHEN, CDR2 SYDVKM. The CDR3 loop reads CASSWDRRSEAFF. CDR3 nucleotides: TGTGCCAGCAGTTGGGACAGGCGCAGTGAAGCTTTCTTT.

Written as DNA, the CDR3 is TGCGCCAGCAGCCATGGAGGGCCGCGGAATGAGCAGTTCTTC. It specifies CASSHGGPRNEQFF. The chain uses TRBV4-1 and TRBJ2-1; a weak D match, TRBD2 (6 bases). Per germline, CDR1 MGHRA and CDR2 YSYEKL. V lost 3 bases, J lost 7 bases, and 13 bases lay in between. The CDR3 runs to 14 residues.

The rearrangement links TRBV19 to TRBJ1-1, with D possibly TRBD1 on 6 matching bases. Germline CDR1 LNHDA, CDR2 SQIVND (reference sequence). Trimming shortened V by 3 bases and J by 4 bases, and 9 bases separated the two germline ends. The CDR3 spans 13 residues. In DNA, the CDR3 is TGTGCCAGTAGTATGAGGGGGACCACTGAAGCTTTCTTT. Translation: CASSMRGTTEAFF.

The chain recombines TRBV11-2 with TRBJ2-6; D is perhaps TRBD2 (6 bases). CDR3 size: 17 residues. V lost 6 bases and J 0 bases, leaving 15 bases between the germline ends. The germline V gene has CDR1 SGHAT and CDR2 FQNNGV. Here the CDR3 reads CASRRGRGASGANVLTF. The CDR3 coding sequence is TGTGCCAGCAGGCGGGGAAGGGGCGCCTCTGGGGCCAACGTCCTGACTTTC.

The chain couples TRBV10-2 to TRBJ2-7; 16 nucleotides agree with TRBD2. The CDR3 is 17 amino acids. The V gene end was trimmed by 7 bases and the J gene end by 2 bases; junction bases not matched to a gene: 8. Per germline, CDR1 WSHSY and CDR2 SAAADI. The CDR3 reads CASIAGTSGRGAYEQYF. The CDR3 DNA reads TGCGCCAGCATCGCCGGGACTAGCGGGAGGGGCGCCTACGAGCAGTACTTC.

In its sample, this clone was seen once. The DNA of the CDR3 is TGTGCCATCAGTGAAGACTCCTCCTACAATGAGCAGTTCTTC. This encodes CAISEDSSYNEQFF. V gene TRBV10-3 combines with J gene TRBJ2-1, with no clear D. In germline, CDR1 is ENHRY, CDR2 SYGVKD. This CDR3 is built from 14 residues. V was pared by 3 bases and J by 0 bases, with 6 bases between.

The chain recombines TRBV6-1 with TRBJ1-1; D unresolved. The CDR3 contains 14 residues. V lost 2 bases and J 7 bases, leaving 14 bases between the germline ends. Germline V gene lookup returns CDR1 MNHNS and CDR2 SASEGT. CDR3: CASSELFVEGEAFF. CDR3 bases: TGTGCCAGCAGTGAACTTTTCGTTGAGGGTGAAGCTTTCTTT.

V usage is TRBV2 and J usage is TRBJ2-2; 11 nucleotides agree with TRBD1. CDR1 is SNHLY and CDR2 is FYNNEI in the germline V gene. The CDR3 sequence is 19 residues long. Trimming took 2 bases from V and 7 from J; bases not matched to a gene: 15. The CDR3 spells CASSEPAEGRTGGNGELFF. The CDR3 DNA sequence: TGTGCCAGCAGTGAACCCGCCGAGGGAAGGACAGGGGGCAACGGGGAGCTGTTTTTT.

The genes are TRBV6-6 and TRBJ2-5, with TRBD2 identical over 11 bases. Germline V gene lookup returns CDR1 MNHNY and CDR2 SVGAGI (reference sequence). Trimming cost V 5 bases and J 5 bases; bases outside gene matches: 4. This CDR3 comprises 14 residues. Written as DNA, the CDR3 is TGTGCCAGCAGTAAACTAGCGGGAGTGGAGACCCAGTACTTC. Residues: CASSKLAGVETQYF.

The chain is built from TRBV29-1 and TRBJ2-1; tentatively, D is TRBD1 (5 bases). Germline V gene lookup returns CDR1 SQVTM and CDR2 ANQGSEA. The V end was cut by 5 bases, the J end by 2 bases, with 13 bases between. The CDR3 is made up of 14 amino acids. CDR3 nucleotide sequence: TGCAGCGTTAGTTGGCAGGGCCCCTACAATGAGCAGTTCTTC. This sequence encodes CSVSWQGPYNEQFF.

The chain employs TRBV7-5 and TRBJ1-2. TRBV7-5 is tagged as a pseudogene. The CDR3 has 12 amino acids. CDR3 DNA: TGTTGCGGGCGCGGGGTTTGGCATGGCTACACCTTC. Residues: CCGRGVWHGYTF.

J is TRBJ1-1 and V is TRBV29-1, with a possible D match to TRBD1 (5 bases). The CDR3 runs to 14 residues. Germline CDR1 reads SQVTM; CDR2 reads ANQGSEA. Trimming removed 2 bases at V and 1 base at J, with 11 bases between. This CDR3 reads CSVERQGQNTEAFF. As DNA, the CDR3 is TGCAGCGTTGAAAGGCAGGGCCAGAACACTGAAGCTTTCTTT.